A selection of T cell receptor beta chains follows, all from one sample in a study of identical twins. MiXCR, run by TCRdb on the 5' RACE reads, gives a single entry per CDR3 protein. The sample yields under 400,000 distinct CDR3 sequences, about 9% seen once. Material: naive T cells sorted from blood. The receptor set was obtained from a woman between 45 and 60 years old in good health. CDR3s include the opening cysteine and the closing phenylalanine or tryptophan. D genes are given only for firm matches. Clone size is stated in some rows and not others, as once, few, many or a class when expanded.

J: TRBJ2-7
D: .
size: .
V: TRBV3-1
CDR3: CASSQGINEQYF
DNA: TGTGCCAGCAGCCAAGGGATTAACGAGCAGTACTTC

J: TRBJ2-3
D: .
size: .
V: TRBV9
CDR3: CASSVAAGAGRTYF
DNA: .

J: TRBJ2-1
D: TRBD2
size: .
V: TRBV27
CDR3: CASSLAGVRGNEQFF
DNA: TGTGCCAGCAGTCTAGCGGGAGTTAGGGGCAATGAGCAGTTCTTC

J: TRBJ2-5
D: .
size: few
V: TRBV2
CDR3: CASSEARWAETQYF
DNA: TGTGCCAGCAGTGAAGCGCGATGGGCAGAGACCCAGTACTTC

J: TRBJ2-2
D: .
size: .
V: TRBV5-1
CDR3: CASSLSQGITGELFF
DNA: TGCGCCAGCAGCCTATCTCAGGGTATCACCGGGGAGCTGTTTTTT

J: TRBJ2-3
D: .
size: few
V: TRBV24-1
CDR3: CATSAGPIDTQYF
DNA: TGTGCCACCAGTGCCGGACCCATAGATACGCAGTATTTT

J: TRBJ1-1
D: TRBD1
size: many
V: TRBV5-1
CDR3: CASRVMAGGTNTEAFF
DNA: TGCGCCAGCAGGGTGATGGCAGGGGGCACGAACACTGAAGCTTTCTTT

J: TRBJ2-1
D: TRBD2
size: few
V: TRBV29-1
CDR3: CSVLAGERSYNEQFF
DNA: TGCAGCGTTTTAGCGGGAGAAAGGTCCTACAATGAGCAGTTCTTC

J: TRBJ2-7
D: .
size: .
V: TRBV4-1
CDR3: CASAPSITYEQYF
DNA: TGCGCCAGCGCCCCGTCCATCACCTACGAGCAGTACTTC

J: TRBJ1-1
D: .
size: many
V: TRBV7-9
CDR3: CASSPGPGGTEAFF
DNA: TGTGCCAGCAGCCCAGGCCCGGGGGGCACTGAAGCTTTCTTT

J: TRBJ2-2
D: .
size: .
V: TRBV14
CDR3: CASSQDLGATGELFF
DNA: TGTGCCAGCAGCCAAGATTTGGGGGCGACCGGGGAGCTGTTTTTT

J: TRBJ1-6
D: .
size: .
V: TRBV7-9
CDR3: CASNPSGNSPLHF
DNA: TGTGCCAGCAACCCATCGGGTAATTCACCCCTCCACTTT

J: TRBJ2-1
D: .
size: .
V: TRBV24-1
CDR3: CATSFSGIEQFF
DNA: TGTGCCACCAGTTTCTCGGGGATTGAGCAGTTCTTC

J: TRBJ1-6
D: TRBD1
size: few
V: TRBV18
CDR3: CASSPGTGEAPLHF
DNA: TGTGCCAGCTCACCAGGGACAGGGGAGGCACCCCTCCACTTT

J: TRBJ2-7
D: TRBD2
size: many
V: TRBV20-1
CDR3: CSARPDLPGTSYEQYF
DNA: TGCAGTGCTAGACCCGATCTACCCGGGACTAGCTACGAGCAGTACTTC

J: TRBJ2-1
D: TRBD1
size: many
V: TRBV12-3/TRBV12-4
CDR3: CASSFSGGSYNEQFF
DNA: TGTGCCAGCAGTTTCTCAGGGGGCTCCTACAATGAGCAGTTCTTC

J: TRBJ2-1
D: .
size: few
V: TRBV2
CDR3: CASSEVGVGLNEQFF
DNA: TGTGCCAGCAGTGAAGTGGGAGTTGGCTTGAATGAGCAGTTCTTC

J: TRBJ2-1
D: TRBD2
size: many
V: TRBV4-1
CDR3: CASSQDGGGSSYNEQFF
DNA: TGCGCCAGCAGCCAAGATGGGGGAGGGAGCTCCTACAATGAGCAGTTCTTC

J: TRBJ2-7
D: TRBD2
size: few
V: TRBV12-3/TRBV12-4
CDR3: CASSPLPGRALGEQYF
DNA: TGTGCCAGCAGTCCCCTGCCCGGGAGGGCCCTCGGCGAGCAGTACTTC

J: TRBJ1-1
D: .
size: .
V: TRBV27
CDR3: CASSLQGRANTEAFF
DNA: TGTGCCAGCAGTCTTCAGGGGCGGGCGAACACTGAAGCTTTCTTT

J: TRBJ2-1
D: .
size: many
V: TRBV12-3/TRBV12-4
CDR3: CASKDSYNEQFF
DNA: TGTGCCAGCAAAGACTCCTACAATGAGCAGTTCTTC

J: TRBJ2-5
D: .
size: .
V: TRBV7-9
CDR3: CASSSFLGPQETQYF
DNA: TGTGCCAGCAGCTCCTTTTTGGGACCGCAAGAGACCCAGTACTTC

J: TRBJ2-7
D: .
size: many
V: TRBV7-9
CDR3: CASSLDGGEQYF
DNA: TGTGCCAGCAGCTTAGATGGGGGCGAGCAGTACTTC

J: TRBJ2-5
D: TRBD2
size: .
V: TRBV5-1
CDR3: CASSFPAGISRQETQYF
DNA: TGCGCCAGCAGCTTCCCAGCGGGAATCTCTAGGCAAGAGACCCAGTACTTC

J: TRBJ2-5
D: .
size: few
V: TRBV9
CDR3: CASSVEGSRQETQYF
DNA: TGTGCCAGCAGCGTAGAGGGCAGTCGACAAGAGACCCAGTACTTC

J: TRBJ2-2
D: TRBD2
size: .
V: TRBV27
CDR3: CASTNGKGRAGELFF
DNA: TGTGCCAGCACCAACGGAAAGGGGAGGGCCGGGGAGCTGTTTTTT

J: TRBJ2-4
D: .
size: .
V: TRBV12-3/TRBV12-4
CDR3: CASSPPSLGTLAKNIQYF
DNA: TGTGCCAGCAGTCCCCCATCCCTAGGTACCCTCGCCAAAAACATTCAGTACTTC

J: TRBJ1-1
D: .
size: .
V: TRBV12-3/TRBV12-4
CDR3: CASSALGGAFF
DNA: TGTGCCAGCAGTGCCCTTGGAGGAGCTTTCTTT

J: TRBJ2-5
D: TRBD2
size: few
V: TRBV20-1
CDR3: CSAPLLAGGPGTQYF
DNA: TGCAGTGCGCCGCTACTAGCGGGAGGGCCAGGGACCCAGTACTTC

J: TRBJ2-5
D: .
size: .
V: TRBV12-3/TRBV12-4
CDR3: CASSPQLPETQYF
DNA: TGTGCCAGCAGTCCACAGCTCCCAGAGACCCAGTACTTC

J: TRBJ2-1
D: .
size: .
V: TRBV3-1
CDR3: CASSRGGGQYNEQFF
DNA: TGTGCCAGCTCTCGAGGAGGAGGACAGTACAATGAGCAGTTCTTC

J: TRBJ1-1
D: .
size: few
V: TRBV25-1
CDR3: CATEGVLAEAFF
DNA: TGTGCCACCGAGGGGGTCCTAGCTGAAGCTTTCTTT

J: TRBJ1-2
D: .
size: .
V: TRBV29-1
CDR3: CSVDPLNYGYTF
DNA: TGCAGCGTTGACCCGCTAAACTATGGCTACACCTTC

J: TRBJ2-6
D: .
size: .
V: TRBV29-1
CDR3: CSVGMGSGANVLTF
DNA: TGCAGCGTTGGAATGGGATCTGGGGCCAACGTCCTGACTTTC

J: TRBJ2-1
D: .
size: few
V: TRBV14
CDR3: CASSQTGRHNEQFF
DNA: TGTGCCAGCAGCCAAACCGGTCGACACAATGAGCAGTTCTTC

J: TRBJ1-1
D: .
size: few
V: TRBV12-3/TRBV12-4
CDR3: CASSFQPGFEAFF
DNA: TGTGCCAGCAGTTTCCAACCAGGGTTTGAAGCTTTCTTT

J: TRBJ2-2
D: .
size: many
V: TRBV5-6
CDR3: CASSLRLSTGELFF
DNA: TGTGCCAGCAGCTTGAGACTGAGCACCGGGGAGCTGTTTTTT

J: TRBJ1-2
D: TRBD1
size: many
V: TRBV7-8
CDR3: CASSLGTGGGGYTF
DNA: TGTGCCAGCAGCTTAGGGACAGGGGGCGGTGGCTACACCTTC

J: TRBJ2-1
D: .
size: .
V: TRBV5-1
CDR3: CARAYNEQFF
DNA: TGCGCCAGGGCCTACAATGAGCAGTTCTTC

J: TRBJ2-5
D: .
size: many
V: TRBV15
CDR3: CATSRDMLGAQYF
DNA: TGTGCCACCAGCAGAGATATGTTGGGAGCCCAGTACTTC

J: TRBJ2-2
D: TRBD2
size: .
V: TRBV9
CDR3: CASTLAGGNTGELFF
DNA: TGTGCCAGCACCCTAGCGGGGGGGAACACCGGGGAGCTGTTTTTT

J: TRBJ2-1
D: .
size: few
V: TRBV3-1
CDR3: CASSQENYEQFF
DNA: TGTGCCAGCAGCCAAGAAAACTATGAGCAGTTCTTC

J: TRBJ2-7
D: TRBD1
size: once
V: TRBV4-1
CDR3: CASSQEKGQGYEQYF
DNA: TGCGCCAGCAGCCAAGAAAAGGGACAGGGCTACGAGCAGTACTTC

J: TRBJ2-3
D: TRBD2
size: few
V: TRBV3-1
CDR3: CASSQGLAETGTQYF
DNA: TGTGCCAGCAGCCAGGGACTAGCGGAAACCGGGACGCAGTATTTT

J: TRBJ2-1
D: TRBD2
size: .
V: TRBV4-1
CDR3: CASSQVGLAGGFTYNEQFF
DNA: TGCGCCAGCAGCCAAGTAGGGCTAGCGGGAGGGTTCACGTACAATGAGCAGTTCTTC

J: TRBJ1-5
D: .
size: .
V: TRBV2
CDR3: CASSDWTGNQPQHF
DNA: TGTGCCAGCAGTGATTGGACAGGCAATCAGCCCCAGCATTTT

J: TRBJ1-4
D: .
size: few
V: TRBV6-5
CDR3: CASSYSFAQPNEKLFF
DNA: TGTGCCAGCAGTTACTCGTTTGCGCAGCCTAATGAAAAACTGTTTTTT

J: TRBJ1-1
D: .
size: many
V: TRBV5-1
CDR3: CASSLVMGTEAFF
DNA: TGCGCCAGCAGCTTGGTTATGGGTACTGAAGCTTTCTTT

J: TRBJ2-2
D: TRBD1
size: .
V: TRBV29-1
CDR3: CSARQGEGAGELFF
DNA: TGCAGCGCCAGACAGGGAGAAGGGGCCGGGGAGCTGTTTTTT

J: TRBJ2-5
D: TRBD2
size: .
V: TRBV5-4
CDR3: CASSVALAGGVGETQYF
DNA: TGTGCCAGCAGCGTGGCCCTAGCGGGAGGCGTGGGAGAGACCCAGTACTTC